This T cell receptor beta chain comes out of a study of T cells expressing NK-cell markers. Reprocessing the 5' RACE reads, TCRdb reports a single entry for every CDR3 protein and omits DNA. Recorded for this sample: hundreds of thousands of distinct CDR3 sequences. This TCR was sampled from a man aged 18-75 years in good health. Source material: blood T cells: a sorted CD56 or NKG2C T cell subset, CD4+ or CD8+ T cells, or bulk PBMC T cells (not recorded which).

CDR3 residues: CAGSRGDSGELFF. This rearrangement joins TRBV6-6 to TRBJ2-2; TCRdb calls TRBD2, which cannot be checked without DNA. This CDR3 region has 13 residues. Germline CDR1 and CDR2: MNHNY and SVGAGI (reference sequence).